This TCR beta chain was found in a study of OX40 agonist ivuxolimab in advanced cancers. As to this clone: The antigen is not known.

General study findings and limits: Averaging showed that CD8+ T cells had more expanded clones than CD4+ did.

V lost 5 bases to trimming and J lost 2 bases; unmatched junction nucleotides: 10. The CDR3 is made up of 16 amino acids. CDR1 LNHDA and CDR2 SQIVND come from the germline V gene (reference sequence). The method was immunoSEQ multiplex PCR; TCRdb's version includes in-frame clones alone and lacks a portion of them. The table lists 15,000 to 20,000 clones, approximately 92% of them singletons, with roughly 7% in the top ten. The cohort excluded patients with autoimmune disease history or systemic immunosuppression. The chain has TRBV19 and TRBJ2-3, with TRBD1 matching over 7 bases. This TCR derives from an adult with an advanced solid tumor such as melanoma, head and neck, liver or kidney cancer. The sample in question was CD4+ or CD8+ T cells sorted from blood, obtained in a trial of the OX40 agonist ivuxolimab. CDR3 in amino acids: CASSPETGRYTDTQYF. In nucleotides, the CDR3 is TGTGCCAGTAGTCCCGAGACAGGGCGATACACAGATACGCAGTATTTT.